The source of this T cell receptor beta chain is a study of control samples from healthy donors and cancer patients. TCRdb keeps only in-frame clones here, not all; method: immunoSEQ multiplex PCR. This sample has approximately 160,000 clones, with roughly 94% found just once. After removal of 6 bases from V and 3 bases from J, the junction contained 17 bases not matched to a gene. The V gene's germline CDR1 is MDHEN and CDR2 SYDVKM. There are 19 residues in the CDR3. This chain joins TRBV28 and TRBJ1-3; 10 positions agree with TRBD1. This clonotype was obtained from a young woman in good health. The sequencing sample was made of blood. The CDR3, as DNA: TGTGCCAGCAGCTTAACTCATCCGGGACAGGGGTATAGTGGAAACACCATATATTTT. This encodes CASSLTHPGQGYSGNTIYF.